What follows are 18 T cell receptor beta chains derived from one specimen sequenced in a study of blood T cell repertoires in COVID-19. Sequencing used immunoSEQ multiplex PCR; TCRdb keeps in-frame clones, though not all of them. The sample shows 200,000 to 250,000 clones, around four fifths of them seen only once. Material for sequencing was peripheral blood. Receptors were obtained from an elderly woman with active or convalescent COVID-19.

The chain joins TRBV24-1 to TRBJ2-1; 10 bases are a match to TRBD2. The CDR3 runs to 16 residues. Germline V gene data show CDR1 as KGHDR and CDR2 as SFDVKD. V shed 4 bases, J shed 0 bases, and the junction held 2 bases outside the gene matches. CDR3 loop: CATSDSSGSSYNEQFF. The CDR3 DNA reads as TGTGCCACCAGTGACTCTAGCGGGAGCTCCTACAATGAGCAGTTCTTC.

The chain couples TRBV28 to TRBJ2-2, with D unresolved. Germline V gene data show CDR1 as MDHEN and CDR2 as SYDVKM. The V gene lost 5 bases and the J gene lost 3 bases, with 4 bases spanning the gap. The CDR3 spans 12 residues. CDR3: CASSVYTGELFF. CDR3 DNA: TGTGCCAGCAGTGTCTACACCGGGGAGCTGTTTTTT.

The chain uses TRBV12-3 or TRBV12-4 and TRBJ2-7; the match to TRBD2 covers 7 bases. Trimming at V came to 7 bases and at J to 6 bases, leaving 9 bases not matched to a gene. The CDR3 contains 13 residues. CDR3 DNA sequence: TGTGCCAGCAACCAGACTAGCACATCCGAGCAGTACTTC. Protein product: CASNQTSTSEQYF.

In its sample, this clone was seen once. This sequence joins TRBV5-6 and TRBJ2-5; D unclear. Looked up from germline, CDR1 is SGHDT and CDR2 is YYEEEE. CDR3 length: 13 amino acids. V was clipped by 2 bases and J by 9 bases, with 14 bases between them. The chain's CDR3 is CASSFSGSRAQYF. The CDR3 bases are TGTGCCAGCAGCTTCTCGGGTTCGCGCGCCCAGTACTTC.

V usage is TRBV7-3 and J usage is TRBJ2-7; TRBD1 matches at 10 bases. The CDR3 has 16 amino acids. Losses at the gene ends were 5 bases for V and 4 bases for J; bases not matched to a gene: 11. Germline V gene lookup returns CDR1 SGHTA and CDR2 FQGTGA. The CDR3, as DNA: TGTGCCAGCAGCAGGGGGACAGGGGCGTCCACTTACGAGCAGTACTTC. Its translation: CASSRGTGASTYEQYF. Full variable domain (rest looked up from reference TRBV7-3 and TRBJ2-7): GAGVSQTPSNKVTEKGKYVELRCDPISGHTALYWYRQSLGQGPEFLIYFQGTGAADDSGLPNDRFFAVRPEGSVSTLKIQRTERGDSAVYLCASSRGTGASTYEQYFGPGTRLTVT.

The chain couples TRBV4-1 to TRBJ1-3; D not certain. CDR1 is MGHRA, CDR2 YSYEKL, per germline. With 1 base removed from V and 8 bases from J, the gap between germline ends came to 12 bases. This CDR3 region has 14 residues. CDR3 nucleotide sequence: TGCGCCAGCAGCCAAGTTGGGCGACGTGACACCATATATTTT. This encodes CASSQVGRRDTIYF.

The table lists this clone with a count of one. This chain joins TRBV6-6 and TRBJ2-7; 7 bases fit TRBD1. The V and J ends lost 5 bases and 2 bases, in that order; junction bases with no gene match: 6. Per germline, CDR1 MNHNY and CDR2 SVGAGI (reference sequence). The CDR3 is made up of 14 amino acids. CDR3 nucleotide sequence: TGTGCCAGCAGTCAGACAGGGCTAACCTACGAGCAGTACTTC. Protein product: CASSQTGLTYEQYF.

The chain uses TRBV6-5 and TRBJ1-1; maybe TRBD1 (6 bases). CDR1 is MNHEY, CDR2 SVGAGI, per germline. The germline V and J ends were trimmed by 7 bases and 1 base, with 16 bases remaining between them. This CDR3 comprises 15 residues. CDR3 in amino acids: CASTIIPGQNTEAFF. The CDR3 DNA reads as TGTGCCAGCACCATAATCCCGGGACAGAACACTGAAGCTTTCTTT.

The chain is built from TRBV19 and TRBJ1-5, with D unresolved. This CDR3 is built from 14 residues. Germline values: CDR1 LNHDA, CDR2 SQIVND (reference sequence). V gave up 6 bases and J gave up 1 base, with 10 bases separating them. The CDR3 loop reads CASSPIWSNQPQHF. The CDR3 coding sequence is TGTGCCAGTAGCCCTATTTGGAGCAATCAGCCCCAGCATTTT. Full variable domain (remainder filled in from reference TRBV19 and TRBJ1-5): DGGITQSPKYLFRKEGQNVTLSCEQNLNHDAMYWYRQDPGQGLRLIYYSQIVNDFQKGDIAEGYSVSREKKESFPLTVTSAQKNPTAFYLCASSPIWSNQPQHFGDGTRLSIL.

For this clone: Distinct nucleotide sequences in the sample also encode this CDR3. The CDR3 DNA reads TGTGCCAGCAGCTTGGGCGGGAGGAACACCGGGGAGCTGTTTTTT. It encodes CASSLGGRNTGELFF. The chain couples TRBV5-4 to TRBJ2-2, with 7 bases lining up with TRBD2. V was clipped by 0 bases and J by 1 base; unmatched bases: 0. CDR1 and CDR2 (germline): SGHNT, YYREEE (reference sequence). This CDR3 is 15 amino acids long.

V gene TRBV29-1 combines with J gene TRBJ1-4, with D possibly TRBD1 on 6 matching bases. Trimming removed 5 bases from V and 6 bases from J, with 10 bases in between. CDR3 length equals 12 residues. Germline V gene data show CDR1 as SQVTM and CDR2 as ANQGSEA. Here the CDR3 DNA reads TGCAGCGTTCAGGGGATAGATGAAAAACTGTTTTTT. It encodes CSVQGIDEKLFF. The whole variable domain, remainder taken from reference TRBV29-1 and TRBJ1-4, is SAVISQKPSRDICQRGTSLTIQCQVDSQVTMMFWYRQQPGQSLTLIATANQGSEATYESGFVIDKFPISRPNLTFSTLTVSNMSPEDSSIYLCSVQGIDEKLFFGSGTQLSVL.

This sequence joins TRBV2 and TRBJ2-5; a possible D gene is TRBD1 (7 bases). Looked up from germline, CDR1 is SNHLY and CDR2 is FYNNEI. V was shortened by 3 bases and J by 2 bases, with 13 bases between the two germline ends. This CDR3 is 15 amino acids long. This CDR3 is CASSDRGTAQETQYF. The CDR3 nucleotides read TGTGCCAGCAGTGATCGGGGGACAGCTCAAGAGACCCAGTACTTC.

This clone appeared once. This chain joins TRBV5-1 and TRBJ2-5; 8 bases line up with TRBD2. Trimming took 5 bases from V and 4 from J; bases not matched to a gene: 10. The CDR3 runs 15 residues. CDR1 and CDR2 (germline): SGHRS, YFSETQ. The CDR3, as DNA: TGCGCCAGCAGACGAGTAGCGGGATCGTCAGAGACCCAGTACTTC. It encodes CASRRVAGSSETQYF.

This clone was detected a few times. This chain connects TRBV4-1 to TRBJ2-7, with 10 bases aligning to TRBD2. The V segment lost 1 base and the J segment 3 bases; nucleotides outside the gene matches: 9. Germline V gene data show CDR1 as MGHRA and CDR2 as YSYEKL. The CDR3 is 17 residues long. CDR3 coding DNA: TGCGCCAGCAGCCAAGTCCAGGCTAGCGGGGGACGCTACGAGCAGTACTTC. Protein sequence: CASSQVQASGGRYEQYF.

The chain uses TRBV5-1 and TRBJ2-3; 12 bases are a match to TRBD2. J lost 3 bases, V lost 4 bases, and 9 bases had no gene match. The germline CDR1 and CDR2 sequences are SGHRS and YFSETQ. This CDR3 spans 17 amino acids. CDR3 protein: CASSRLSGLAGTDTQYF. CDR3 DNA: TGCGCCAGCAGCCGCCTTTCCGGACTAGCGGGAACAGATACGCAGTATTTT.

The chain joins TRBV2 to TRBJ2-2; D remains ambiguous. The CDR3 runs to 14 residues. V was shortened by 4 bases and J by 5 bases, with 11 bases between the two germline ends. The germline CDR1 and CDR2 sequences are SNHLY and FYNNEI. Here the CDR3 reads CASSGPTGTGELFF. CDR3 DNA sequence: TGTGCCAGCAGTGGACCAACCGGGACCGGGGAGCTGTTTTTT.

The chain employs TRBV4-3 and TRBJ1-3; 9 positions match TRBD1. J gave up 10 bases and V 5 bases, and 12 bases lay outside the gene matches. The germline CDR1 and CDR2 sequences are LGHNA and YSLEER. This CDR3 region has 15 residues. DNA for the CDR3: TGCGCCAGCAGCTTCACCCCGGGACAGGGTTCTACCATATATTTT. Its translation: CASSFTPGQGSTIYF.

The chain recombines TRBV18 with TRBJ2-1, with TRBD1 as a possible D gene (7 bases). CDR1 is KGHSH and CDR2 is LQKENI in the germline V gene. This CDR3 contains 16 residues. Between the trimmed V and J ends, which lost 2 bases and 3 bases, there was a span of 14 bases. The CDR3 DNA reads TGTGCCAGCTCACCATTCGGGCAGGGGGGCTACAATGAGCAGTTCTTC. This sequence encodes CASSPFGQGGYNEQFF.